This TCR beta chain was sequenced during a study of PD-1 blockade in classical Hodgkin lymphoma. Notes on the study in general: Diversity similar to that of newly diagnosed patients was seen at baseline in complete responders. Significant TCR diversity gains by C4D1 occurred in CD4+ but not CD8+ cells. The study reported lower baseline TCR diversity in newly diagnosed patients than in healthy donors.

The CDR3 has 13 amino acids. Germline CDR1 MNHNY, CDR2 SVGAGI (reference sequence). Between the trimmed V and J ends, which lost 5 bases and 1 base, there was a span of 9 bases. Using immunoSEQ multiplex PCR, the repertoire was profiled, and TCRdb retains in-frame clones only, with some absent. The profile covers about 17,000 clones, with roughly 80% appearing a single time and around an eighth taken by the ten largest. Documented time point: cycle 4 day 1 (C4D1), after 6 weeks of nivolumab. Brentuximab vedotin exposure varied, and every patient relapsed after autologous stem cell transplantation. A note on this clone: Its antigen is not known.

The rearrangement links TRBV6-6 to TRBJ2-7; D perhaps matches TRBD1 (6 bases). This clonotype originated in a human donor with classical Hodgkin lymphoma. Source: peripheral blood mononuclear cells (PBMCs), taken before the fourth cycle of nivolumab. The CDR3 coding sequence is TGTGCCAGCAGTCCACAGGGTTCCTACGAGCAGTACTTC. Amino acids: CASSPQGSYEQYF.